The 4 T cell receptor beta chains listed next were all sequenced from one sample in a study of shared clonotypes between healthy human individuals. This table comes from immunoSEQ multiplex PCR, and its TCRdb copy is limited to in-frame clones, with some not included. The sample shows about 980,000 clones, roughly 72% of them seen only once. Sequenced: memory CD4+ T cells sorted from blood. Subset reported: CD45RA-negative fraction. The source is a man aged 18 to 29 in good health.

V gene TRBV30 combines with J gene TRBJ2-7; D is possibly TRBD1 (5 bases). CDR1 and CDR2 (germline): GTSNPN, SVGIG (reference sequence). This CDR3 has 14 residues. Trimming stripped 5 bases from V and 5 bases from J, with 19 bases between. Here the CDR3 DNA reads TGTGCCTGGCGTGGGTTGGGGCGGTATGACGAGCAGTACTTC. It is translated as CAWRGLGRYDEQYF.

This chain links TRBV5-1 with TRBJ1-4, with D uncertain. Deletions cut 4 bases from V and 0 bases from J, with 4 bases between. CDR3 length: 13 residues. Germline values: CDR1 SGHRS, CDR2 YFSETQ. CDR3 amino acids: CASSAATNEKLFF. The CDR3, as DNA: TGCGCCAGCAGCGCTGCAACTAATGAAAAACTGTTTTTT.

This clone was recorded a few times. The chain employs TRBV5-1 and TRBJ1-3, with a weak D call TRBD1 (6 bases). The ends were cut back, 1 base at V and 1 base at J, with 15 bases in the middle. The CDR3 is 17 amino acids. Looked up from germline, CDR1 is SGHRS and CDR2 is YFSETQ. As DNA, the CDR3 is TGCGCCAGCAGCTTGAGTATTGGGGGCACATCTGGAAACACCATATATTTT. The encoded protein is CASSLSIGGTSGNTIYF.

J is TRBJ1-5 and V is TRBV4-1, with TRBD1 matching 10 bases. The germline V gene has CDR1 MGHRA and CDR2 YSYEKL. The CDR3 contains 14 residues. V lost 3 bases and J lost 5; bases outside the gene matches: 1. The CDR3 DNA reads as TGCGCCAGCAGCCACGGACAGGGGGATCAGCCCCAGCATTTT. The encoded protein is CASSHGQGDQPQHF.